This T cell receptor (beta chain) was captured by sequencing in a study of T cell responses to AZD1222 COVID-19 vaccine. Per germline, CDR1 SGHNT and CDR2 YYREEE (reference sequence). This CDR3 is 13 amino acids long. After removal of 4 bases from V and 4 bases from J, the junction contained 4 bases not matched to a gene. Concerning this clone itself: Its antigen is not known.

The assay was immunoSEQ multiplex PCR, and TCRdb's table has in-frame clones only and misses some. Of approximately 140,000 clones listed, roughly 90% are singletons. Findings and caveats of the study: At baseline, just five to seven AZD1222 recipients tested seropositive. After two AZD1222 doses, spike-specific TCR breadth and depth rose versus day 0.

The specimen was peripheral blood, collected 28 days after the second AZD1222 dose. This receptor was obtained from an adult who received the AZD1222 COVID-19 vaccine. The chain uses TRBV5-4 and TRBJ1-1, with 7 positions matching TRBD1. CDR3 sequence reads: CASSPGGSTEAFF. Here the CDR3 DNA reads TGTGCCAGCAGCCCAGGGGGGAGCACTGAAGCTTTCTTT.